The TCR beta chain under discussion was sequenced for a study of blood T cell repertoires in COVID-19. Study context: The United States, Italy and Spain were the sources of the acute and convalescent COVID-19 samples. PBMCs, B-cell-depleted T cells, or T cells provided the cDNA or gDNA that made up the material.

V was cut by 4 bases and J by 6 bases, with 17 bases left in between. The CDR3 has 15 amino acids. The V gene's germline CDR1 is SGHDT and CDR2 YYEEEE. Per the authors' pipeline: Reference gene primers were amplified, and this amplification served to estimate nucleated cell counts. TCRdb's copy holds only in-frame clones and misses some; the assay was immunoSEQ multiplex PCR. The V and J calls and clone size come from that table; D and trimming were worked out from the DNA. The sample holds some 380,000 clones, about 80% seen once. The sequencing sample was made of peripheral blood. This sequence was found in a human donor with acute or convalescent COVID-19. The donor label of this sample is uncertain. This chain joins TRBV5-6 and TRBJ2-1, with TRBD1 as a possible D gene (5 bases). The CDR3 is CASSLSPDRSNEQFF. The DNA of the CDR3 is TGTGCCAGCAGCCTCTCCCCCGACAGAAGCAATGAGCAGTTCTTC.